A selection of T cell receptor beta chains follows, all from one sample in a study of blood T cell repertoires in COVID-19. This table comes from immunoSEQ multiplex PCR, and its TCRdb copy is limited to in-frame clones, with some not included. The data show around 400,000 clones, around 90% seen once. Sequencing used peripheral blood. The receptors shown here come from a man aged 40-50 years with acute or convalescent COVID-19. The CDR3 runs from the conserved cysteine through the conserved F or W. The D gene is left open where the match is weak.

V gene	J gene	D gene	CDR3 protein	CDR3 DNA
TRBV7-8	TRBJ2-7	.	CASSPTTDPTEQYF	TGTGCCAGCAGCCCCACCACTGATCCTACGGAGCAGTACTTC
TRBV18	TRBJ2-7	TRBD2	CASSPLAGLYEQYF	TGTGCCAGCTCTCCGCTAGCGGGATTGTACGAGCAGTACTTC
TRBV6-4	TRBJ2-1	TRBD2	CASSVRPGTSGGHNEQFF	TGTGCCAGCAGTGTCCGCCCCGGGACTAGCGGGGGCCACAATGAGCAGTTCTTC
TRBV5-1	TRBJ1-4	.	CASSLDGSGEKLFF	TGCGCCAGCAGCTTGGACGGGTCGGGTGAAAAACTGTTTTTT
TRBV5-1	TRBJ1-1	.	CASSFPQSSQAFF	TGCGCCAGCAGCTTTCCACAGTCCTCCCAAGCTTTCTTT
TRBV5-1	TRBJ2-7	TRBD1	CASSWGQGTYEQYF	TGCGCCAGCAGCTGGGGACAGGGGACCTACGAGCAGTACTTC
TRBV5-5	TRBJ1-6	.	CASSLGPEGNSPLHF	TGTGCCAGCAGCTTGGGGCCGGAGGGTAATTCACCCCTCCACTTT
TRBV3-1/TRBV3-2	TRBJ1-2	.	CASSQFSGAGNYGYTF	TGTGCCAGCAGCCAATTCTCAGGGGCCGGGAACTATGGCTACACCTTC
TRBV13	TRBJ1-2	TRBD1	CASSRGQGANYGYTF	TGTGCCAGCAGCAGGGGACAGGGGGCGAACTATGGCTACACCTTC
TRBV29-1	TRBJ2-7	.	CSVGALGRAKGYEQYF	TGCAGCGTAGGGGCGTTAGGCAGGGCGAAAGGCTACGAGCAGTACTTC